A selection of T cell receptor beta chains follows, all from one sample in a study of T cell responses to AZD1222 COVID-19 vaccine. Data came from immunoSEQ multiplex PCR; TCRdb stores just in-frame clones and leaves some out. The table shows 140,000 or so clones, with around 90% occurring only once. Sequenced here: peripheral blood, sampled 28 days after the second AZD1222 dose. The origin of the receptors is an adult who received the AZD1222 COVID-19 vaccine. Both conserved end residues are part of each CDR3. A D gene is named only where the DNA matches it firmly.

D gene	V gene	J gene	CDR3 protein
NA	TRBV6-4	TRBJ2-7	CASSALYGGEQYF
NA	TRBV18	TRBJ1-5	CASSPGRVNQPQHF
NA	TRBV5-4	TRBJ2-7	CASSLGQGLYEQYF
TRBD1	TRBV15	TRBJ2-5	CATSRGTGPFETQYF
TRBD1	TRBV6-5	TRBJ1-1	CASSQGQRNTEAFF
TRBD1	TRBV7-9	TRBJ2-2	CASYEYGTGITGELFF
NA	TRBV7-2	TRBJ1-3	CASSLITGLSGNTIYF
NA	TRBV19	TRBJ1-5	CASTVGRAQPQHF
NA	TRBV28	TRBJ2-7	CASSLRGRGAAYEQYF
NA	TRBV29-1	TRBJ2-3	CSVALGPTDTQYF
NA	TRBV29-1	TRBJ1-1	CSVVWGLGVVNTEAFF
TRBD2	TRBV5-6	TRBJ2-1	CASSLRGYNEQFF
TRBD1	TRBV7-2	TRBJ2-7	CASSTGQGGQYF
NA	TRBV21-1	TRBJ2-3	CASSSFIRSGGTGDTQYF
TRBD1	TRBV10-3	TRBJ1-6	CATTGAGNSPLHF
TRBD2	TRBV10-1	TRBJ2-3	CASIPSGRADTQYF
NA	TRBV15	TRBJ1-1	CATSRATGNTEAFF
NA	TRBV9	TRBJ1-3	CASSVYSDSGNTIYF
NA	TRBV5-1	TRBJ2-1	CASQPRGGSSYNEQFF
NA	TRBV10-1	TRBJ1-1	CASGRGGTEAFF